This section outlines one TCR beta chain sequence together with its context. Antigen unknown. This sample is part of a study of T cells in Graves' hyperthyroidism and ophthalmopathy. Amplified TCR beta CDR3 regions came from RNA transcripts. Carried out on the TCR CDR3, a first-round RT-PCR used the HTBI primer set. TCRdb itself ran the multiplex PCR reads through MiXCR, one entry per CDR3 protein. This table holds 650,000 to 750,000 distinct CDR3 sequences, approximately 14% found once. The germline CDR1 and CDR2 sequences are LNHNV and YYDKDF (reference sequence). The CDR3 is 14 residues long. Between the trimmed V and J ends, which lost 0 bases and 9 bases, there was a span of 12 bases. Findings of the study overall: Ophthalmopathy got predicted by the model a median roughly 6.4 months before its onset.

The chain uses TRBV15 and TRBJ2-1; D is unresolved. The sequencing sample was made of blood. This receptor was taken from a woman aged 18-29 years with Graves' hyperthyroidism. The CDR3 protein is CATSREIVRSEQFF. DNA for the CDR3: TGTGCCACCAGCAGAGAAATAGTTAGGAGTGAGCAGTTCTTC. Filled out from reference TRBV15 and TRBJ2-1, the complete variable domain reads DAMVIQNPRYQVTQFGKPVTLSCSQTLNHNVMYWYQQKSSQAPKLLFHYYDKDFNNEADTPDNFQSRRPNTSFCFLDIRSPGLGDTAMYLCATSREIVRSEQFFGPGTRLTVL.